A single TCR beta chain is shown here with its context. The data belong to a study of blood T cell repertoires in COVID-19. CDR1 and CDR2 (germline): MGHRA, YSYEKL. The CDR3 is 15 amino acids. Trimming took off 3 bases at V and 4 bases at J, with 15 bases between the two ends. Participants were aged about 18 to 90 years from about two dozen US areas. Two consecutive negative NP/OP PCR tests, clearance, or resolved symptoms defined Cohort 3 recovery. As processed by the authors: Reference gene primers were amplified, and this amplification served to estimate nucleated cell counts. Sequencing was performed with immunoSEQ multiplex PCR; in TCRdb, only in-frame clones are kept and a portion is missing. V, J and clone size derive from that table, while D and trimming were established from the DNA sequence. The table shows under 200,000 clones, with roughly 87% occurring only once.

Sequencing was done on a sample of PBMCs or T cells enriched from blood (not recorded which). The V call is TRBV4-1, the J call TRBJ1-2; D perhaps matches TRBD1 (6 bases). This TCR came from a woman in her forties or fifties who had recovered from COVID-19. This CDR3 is CASSHPTGQIYGYTF. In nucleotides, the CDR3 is TGCGCCAGCAGCCACCCTACCGGACAGATCTATGGCTACACCTTC.